One sample yielded the 27 T cell receptor beta chains listed below, sequenced in a study of blood T cell repertoires in COVID-19. The protocol was immunoSEQ multiplex PCR, while the TCRdb copy is restricted to in-frame clones and leaves out a portion. The profile covers 50,000 to 55,000 clones, with 80% to 90% appearing a single time and about 5.3% taken by the ten largest. Sequencing used peripheral blood. These receptors all come from a man aged 60-69 years with active COVID-19.

J is TRBJ1-3 and V is TRBV28; no definite D call. This CDR3 is built from 13 residues. V was trimmed by 8 bases and J by 2 bases, leaving 10 bases between them. Germline V gene sequence: CDR1 MDHEN, CDR2 SYDVKM. The CDR3 reads CASVPTAGNTIYF. Written as DNA, the CDR3 is TGTGCCAGCGTCCCTACTGCTGGAAACACCATATATTTT.

The gene calls are TRBV7-8 and TRBJ1-4, with D perhaps matching TRBD1 (6 bases). The germline V gene has CDR1 SGHVS and CDR2 FQNEAQ. The V and J ends lost 5 bases and 8 bases respectively, with 18 bases between them. The CDR3 has 15 residues. In DNA, the CDR3 is TGTGCCAGCAGCCAAACAGGGATGGTCAACGAAAAACTGTTTTTT. Translation gives CASSQTGMVNEKLFF.

In its sample, this clone was seen once. The chain links TRBV3-1 (or the pseudogene TRBV3-2) to TRBJ1-3; D remains ambiguous. The germline CDR1 and CDR2 sequences are LGHDT and YNNKEL (reference sequence). Trimming took 5 bases from V and 3 from J, leaving 2 bases between them. The CDR3 length is 11 residues. This chain's CDR3 is CASSYGNTIYF. DNA for the CDR3: TGTGCCAGCAGCTATGGAAACACCATATATTTT.

The genes are TRBV9 and TRBJ2-1; D remains ambiguous. The V end lost 2 bases, the J end lost 3 bases, and 9 bases lay between the germline ends. This CDR3 contains 14 residues. Germline assignment: CDR1 SGDLS and CDR2 YYNGEE. The CDR3 region is CASSVSASYNEQFF. The CDR3 DNA reads TGTGCCAGCAGCGTCTCGGCTAGCTACAATGAGCAGTTCTTC.

The genes are TRBV18 and TRBJ2-7; no reliable D call. Germline CDR1 is KGHSH and CDR2 is LQKENI. V dropped 4 bases and J dropped 0 bases, with 16 bases sitting between them. The CDR3 extends over 16 amino acids. CDR3 nucleotide sequence: TGTGCCAGCTCACTAACTACCGGGTTAACCTCCTACGAGCAGTACTTC. Its protein product is CASSLTTGLTSYEQYF.

A single count supports this clone. The chain carries TRBV5-5 and TRBJ1-4, with TRBD1 identical over 7 bases. The CDR3 has 14 amino acids. V was pared by 1 base and J by 7 bases, with 4 bases of the junction left unmatched. Looked up from germline, CDR1 is SGHKS and CDR2 is YYEKEE (reference sequence). The CDR3 bases are TGTGCCAGCAGCTTGAGGCAGGGGGGTGAAAAACTGTTTTTT. Translation gives CASSLRQGGEKLFF.

The chain combines TRBV2 with TRBJ1-4; no reliable D call. V was pared by 6 bases and J by 0 bases, with 8 bases between. The length of the CDR3 is 14 residues. The V gene's germline CDR1 is SNHLY and CDR2 FYNNEI. As DNA, the CDR3 is TGTGCCAGCAGAACGGGTGCAACTAATGAAAAACTGTTTTTT. Protein sequence: CASRTGATNEKLFF. Based on the CDR3 plus reference TRBV2 and TRBJ1-4, the full variable domain is EPEVTQTPSHQVTQMGQEVILRCVPISNHLYFYWYRQILGQKVEFLVSFYNNEISEKSEIFDDQFSVERPDGSNFTLKIRSTKLEDSAMYFCASRTGATNEKLFFGSGTQLSVL.

The chain joins TRBV6-5 to TRBJ1-1, with 12 nucleotides matching TRBD1. V dropped 6 bases and J dropped 10; count of bases not matched to a gene: 9. The CDR3 length is 14 residues. Germline CDR1 reads MNHEY; CDR2 reads SVGAGI. CDR3 loop: CASSQIGTGGIAFF. CDR3 in DNA: TGTGCCAGCAGCCAGATCGGGACAGGGGGCATAGCTTTCTTT.

The CDR3 nucleotides are TGTGCCAGCAACCCAGGGGGGGACATTCAGTACTTC. As protein: CASNPGGDIQYF. The J gene is TRBJ2-4, the V gene TRBV6-2 or TRBV6-3; the D call may be TRBD1 or TRBD2 (7 bases each). V was clipped by 7 bases and J by 8 bases, with 12 bases between them. CDR3 length: 12 residues. Germline V gene data show CDR1 as MNHEY and CDR2 as SVGEGT.

This clone has more than one count but fewer than ten. V gene TRBV27 combines with J gene TRBJ2-7, with D hard to call. The CDR3 runs 16 residues. Trimming pared 6 bases from V and 6 bases from J, leaving 24 bases between. Germline CDR1 is MNHEY and CDR2 is SMNVEV (reference sequence). This chain's CDR3 is CASSPPGSWHLCEQYF. In nucleotides, the CDR3 is TGTGCCAGCAGCCCACCCGGGTCTTGGCACCTCTGCGAGCAGTACTTC.

This sequence joins TRBV7-2 and TRBJ2-7; D is possibly TRBD2 (7 bases). V shed 2 bases and J shed 5 bases, with 13 bases lying between them. The CDR3 runs to 14 residues. Germline assignment: CDR1 SGHTA and CDR2 FQGNSA. Here the CDR3 DNA reads TGTGCCAGCAGCTTAAAGGGGGGGGCCCACGAGCAGTACTTC. Protein: CASSLKGGAHEQYF.

J is TRBJ2-7 and V is TRBV7-9; no firm D call. V was pared by 0 bases and J by 2 bases, with 8 bases between. The CDR3 sequence is 14 residues long. CDR1 and CDR2 from the germline V gene are SEHNR and FQNEAQ (reference sequence). CDR3 residues: CASSLAGGAYEQYF. In DNA form, the CDR3 reads TGTGCCAGCAGCTTAGCTGGCGGAGCCTACGAGCAGTACTTC.

The chain is built from TRBV7-2 and TRBJ1-1; tentatively, D is TRBD1 (6 bases). CDR1 and CDR2 from the germline V gene are SGHTA and FQGNSA. The CDR3 contains 14 residues. V was shortened by 0 bases and J by 7 bases, with 12 bases between the two germline ends. DNA for the CDR3: TGTGCCAGCAGCTTAGCGGGGGCTGAGGGTGAAGCTTTCTTT. This gives the protein CASSLAGAEGEAFF.

V usage is TRBV7-2 and J usage is TRBJ2-3, with 9 bases identical to TRBD1. V lost 5 bases and J lost 4; bases outside the gene matches: 4. Looked up from germline, CDR1 is SGHTA and CDR2 is FQGNSA. CDR3 size: 14 residues. The CDR3 coding sequence is TGTGCCAGCAGCCGGGACAGGGCCCCAGATACGCAGTATTTT. Residues: CASSRDRAPDTQYF.

This clone was counted once. The chain couples TRBV28 to TRBJ1-5; TRBD1 matches 9 bases. This CDR3 comprises 13 residues. CDR1 and CDR2 (germline): MDHEN, SYDVKM. J gave up 5 bases and V 7 bases, and 3 bases lay outside the gene matches. The CDR3, as DNA: TGTGCCAGCAACAGGGGGCTGGATCAGCCCCAGCATTTT. Translating gives CASNRGLDQPQHF.

The chain employs TRBV4-1 and TRBJ2-7, with 7 bases lining up with TRBD2. Germline-derived CDR1 and CDR2 are MGHRA and YSYEKL. This CDR3 is 15 amino acids long. The V segment lost 4 bases and the J segment 2 bases; nucleotides outside the gene matches: 8. The CDR3 nucleotides are TGCGCCAGCAGCCTAGGACTAGTGGGGGCCTACGAGCAGTACTTC. It specifies CASSLGLVGAYEQYF.

The rearrangement joins TRBV28 to TRBJ2-1; 8 nucleotides align to TRBD2. CDR3 length equals 15 residues. Germline trimming cut 3 bases from V and 8 bases from J; bases unmatched to any gene: 9. Germline V gives CDR1 MDHEN, CDR2 SYDVKM. The CDR3: CASSFGSGIVDEQFF. CDR3 nucleotide sequence: TGTGCCAGCAGTTTTGGTAGCGGGATTGTAGATGAGCAGTTCTTC.

The rearrangement uses TRBV6-2 or TRBV6-3 and TRBJ2-7; the match to TRBD1 covers 9 bases. Trimming removed 5 bases from V and 1 base from J; junction bases left unmatched: 6. CDR3 length: 15 amino acids. Per the germline V gene, CDR1 is MNHEY and CDR2 is SVGEGT. CDR3 DNA: TGTGCCAGCAGTACCCCGGGACAGGGTTCCTACGAGCAGTACTTC. It translates to CASSTPGQGSYEQYF.

The V and J genes are TRBV2 and TRBJ2-1; 9 bases align to TRBD2. With V trimmed by 5 bases and J by 6 bases, 5 bases remained unmatched. Germline V lookup: CDR1 SNHLY, CDR2 FYNNEI. This CDR3 has 14 amino acids. DNA for the CDR3: TGTGCCAGCAGTCTCGGGACTAGCCCCAATGAGCAGTTCTTC. It specifies CASSLGTSPNEQFF.

The rearrangement joins TRBV9 to TRBJ2-7, with D perhaps TRBD2 (7 bases). Germline-derived CDR1 and CDR2 are SGDLS and YYNGEE. The V gene lost 3 bases and the J gene lost 4 bases, with 23 bases spanning the gap. This CDR3 comprises 17 residues. The CDR3 reads CASSAEGGGAIPYEQYF. CDR3 nucleotides: TGTGCCAGCAGCGCTGAGGGGGGGGGAGCAATACCATACGAGCAGTACTTC.

This clone was counted a single time. This rearrangement joins TRBV5-4 to TRBJ2-5, with D possibly TRBD1 on 5 matching bases. Germline CDR1 reads SGHNT; CDR2 reads YYREEE (reference sequence). The CDR3 covers 15 residues. V shed 4 bases and J shed 2 bases, with 15 bases lying between them. This CDR3 reads CASSGASELQETQYF. Written as DNA, the CDR3 is TGTGCCAGCAGCGGGGCGAGCGAATTGCAAGAGACCCAGTACTTC.

Comments on this clone: Other DNA sequences in this specimen translate into the identical CDR3. V gene TRBV2 combines with J gene TRBJ2-7; weak D call: TRBD1 (6 bases). The V gene lost 6 bases and the J gene lost 2 bases, with 8 bases spanning the gap. CDR3 length: 12 residues. Germline V gene data show CDR1 as SNHLY and CDR2 as FYNNEI. The CDR3 loop reads CASSQGPYEQYF. The CDR3 DNA sequence: TGTGCCAGCAGCCAGGGGCCCTACGAGCAGTACTTC.

This clone has just a few counts. Compared with germline, one end of the junction differs, possibly owing to a read error. The chain has TRBV7-7 and TRBJ1-6, with no clear D. CDR1 is SSHAT, CDR2 FNYEAQ, per germline (reference sequence). CDR3 size: 14 residues. The CDR3 sequence is CASSQDGNNSPLHF. CDR3 coding DNA: TGTGCTAGCAGCCAGGACGGGAATAATTCACCCCTCCACTTT.

The chain recombines TRBV29-1 with TRBJ2-5; 10 nucleotides line up with TRBD1. This CDR3 has 14 residues. V lost 4 bases, J lost 5 bases, and 7 bases stayed unmatched. Germline loops: CDR1 SQVTM, CDR2 ANQGSEA. This CDR3 reads CSVGKTGGGETQYF. The CDR3 nucleotides read TGCAGCGTTGGGAAGACAGGGGGCGGGGAGACCCAGTACTTC.

V and J are TRBV13 and TRBJ2-1; D gene ambiguous. The germline CDR1 and CDR2 sequences are PRHDT and FYEKMQ (reference sequence). The CDR3 consists of 13 residues. The V end lost 1 base, the J end lost 6 bases, and 7 bases lay between the germline ends. CDR3 sequence (DNA): TGTGCCAGCAGCTTAGTCTCTCTCAATGAGCAGTTCTTC. It specifies CASSLVSLNEQFF.

The chain employs TRBV7-9 and TRBJ1-2; weak D call: TRBD1 (5 bases). CDR3 length equals 13 residues. V lost 4 bases and J lost 4, with 10 bases in between. Germline V gene data show CDR1 as SEHNR and CDR2 as FQNEAQ (reference sequence). CDR3 DNA: TGTGCCAGCAGCTCGAACCAGGGCTATGGCTACACCTTC. Its translation: CASSSNQGYGYTF.

This clone was detected only a few times. This chain joins TRBV21-1 and TRBJ1-6; the table assigns TRBD1, which was not confirmed against the DNA. TRBV21-1 counts as a pseudogene. CDR3 size: 14 residues. The CDR3 sequence is CASSKGQGNSPLHF. The CDR3 nucleotides are TGTGCCAGCAGCAAAGGGCAGGGGAATTCACCCCTCCACTTT.